This TCR beta chain originates from a study of cytomegalovirus exposure and HLA in healthy donors. The wider study: From HLA-typed donors, an early data release held 70 million to 95 million unique TCRs. Study results and limitations: A later analysis reportedly identified an Asian-associated ancestry cluster as carrying fewer N-insertions than the roughly 600-donor mean. A few chains tied to CMV proved CMV antigen-specific in vitro.

Trimming took off 1 base at V and 1 base at J, with 8 bases between the two ends. The CDR3 totals 14 residues. In germline, CDR1 is LGHNA, CDR2 YNFKEQ. PCR used 60 Vbeta primers and 13 Jbeta primers. The assay was immunoSEQ multiplex PCR, and TCRdb's table has in-frame clones only and misses some. Of approximately 150,000 clones detected, approximately 80% appear once; the ten largest clones hold roughly 2.9%. This clone showed up many times. The antigen remains undetermined. The rearrangement uses TRBV4-2 and TRBJ2-7; TRBD1 might be the D (6 bases). The sample consisted of PBMCs. The origin of this receptor is a female donor in good health and CMV-seronegative. The CDR3 loop is CASSQAGQSYEQYF. CDR3 bases: TGTGCCAGCAGCCAAGCCGGACAGTCCTACGAGCAGTACTTC.